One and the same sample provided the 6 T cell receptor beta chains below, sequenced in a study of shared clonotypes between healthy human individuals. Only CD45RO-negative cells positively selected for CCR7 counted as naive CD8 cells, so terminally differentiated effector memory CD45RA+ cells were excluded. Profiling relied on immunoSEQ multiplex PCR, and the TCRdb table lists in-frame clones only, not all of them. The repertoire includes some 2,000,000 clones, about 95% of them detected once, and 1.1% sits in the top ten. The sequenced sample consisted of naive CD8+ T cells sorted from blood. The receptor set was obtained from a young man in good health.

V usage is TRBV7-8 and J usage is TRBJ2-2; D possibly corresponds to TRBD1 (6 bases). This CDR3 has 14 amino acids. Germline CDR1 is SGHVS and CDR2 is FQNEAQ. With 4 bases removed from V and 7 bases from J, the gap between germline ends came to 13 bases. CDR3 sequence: CASSSPDSSGELFF. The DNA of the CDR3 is TGTGCCAGCAGCTCACCGGACAGTAGCGGGGAGCTGTTTTTT. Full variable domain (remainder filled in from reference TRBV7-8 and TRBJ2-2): GAGVSQSPRYKVAKRGQDVALRCDPISGHVSLFWYQQALGQGPEFLTYFQNEAQLDKSGLPSDRFFAERPEGSVSTLKIQRTQQEDSAVYLCASSSPDSSGELFFGEGSRLTVL.

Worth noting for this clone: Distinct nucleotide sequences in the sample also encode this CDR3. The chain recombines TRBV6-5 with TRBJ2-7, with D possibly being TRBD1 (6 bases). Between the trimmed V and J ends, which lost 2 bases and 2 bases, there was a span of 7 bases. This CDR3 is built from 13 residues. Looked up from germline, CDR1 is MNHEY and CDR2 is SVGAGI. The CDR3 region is CASSYGGPYEQYF. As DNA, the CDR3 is TGTGCCAGCAGTTACGGGGGCCCCTACGAGCAGTACTTC.

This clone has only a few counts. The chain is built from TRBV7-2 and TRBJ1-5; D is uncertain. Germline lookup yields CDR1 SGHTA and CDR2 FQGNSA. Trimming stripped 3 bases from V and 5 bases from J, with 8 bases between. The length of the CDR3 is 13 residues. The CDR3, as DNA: TGTGCCAGCAGCTTGCGGAGGGATCAGCCCCAGCATTTT. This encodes CASSLRRDQPQHF.

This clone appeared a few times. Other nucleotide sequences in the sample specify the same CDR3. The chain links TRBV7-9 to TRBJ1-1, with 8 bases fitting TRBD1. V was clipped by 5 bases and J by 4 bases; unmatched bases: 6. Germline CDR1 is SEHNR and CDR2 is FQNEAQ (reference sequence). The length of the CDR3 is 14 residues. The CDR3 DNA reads TGTGCCAGCAGCCTGGGGACAGGTCTCACTGAAGCTTTCTTT. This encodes CASSLGTGLTEAFF.

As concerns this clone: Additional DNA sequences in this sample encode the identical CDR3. The CDR3 loop reads CASSLGTLYEQYF. CDR3 nucleotides: TGTGCCAGCAGCTTGGGGACCCTTTACGAGCAGTACTTC. This rearrangement joins TRBV5-6 to TRBJ2-7; no clear D. CDR3 length equals 13 residues. Germline values: CDR1 SGHDT, CDR2 YYEEEE. Trimming took 0 bases from V and 4 from J, leaving 8 bases between them.

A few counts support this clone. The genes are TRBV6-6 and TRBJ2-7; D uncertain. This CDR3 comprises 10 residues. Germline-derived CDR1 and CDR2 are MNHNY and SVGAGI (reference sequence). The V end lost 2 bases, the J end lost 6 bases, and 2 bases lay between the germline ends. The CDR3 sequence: CASSYAEQYF. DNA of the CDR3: TGTGCCAGCAGTTACGCCGAGCAGTACTTC.